This T cell receptor beta chain was captured by sequencing in a study of human T cells and chemical hapten exposure. About the study: Patch tests applied 0.01% DPC to the upper back and were scored after 6 days. The study, taken as a whole, reports: Every donor had alopecia, and their immune response may therefore differ from healthy people's. The number of TCRs over 1 in 1000 frequency stayed unchanged after DPC.

In the authors' methods: The median was 95,638 TCRs per sample, ranging 23,224 to 690,600. TCRdb processed the RACE reads anew with MiXCR; each CDR3 protein has one entry. The V and J calls were determined by TCRdb, not by the authors. The sample includes some 400,000 distinct CDR3 sequences, approximately 5.1% of them seen just once. The sample holds many counts of this clonotype. The antigen is not known. Time point given: pre-sensitization, week 0. Treatment reported: therapeutic diphenylcyclopropenone sensitization with weekly scalp DPC. The sample consisted of whole blood, taken in connection with sensitization to the hapten diphenylcyclopropenone (DPC). This sequence originates from a woman aged 45-60 years with alopecia areata. Some clones in this sample may be carry-over from other donors' samples.

CDR3 sequence (DNA): TGTGCCAGCAACCTAAGGTGGGGGACCGGGGAGCTGTTTTTT. Protein: CASNLRWGTGELFF. The genes are TRBV2 and TRBJ2-2, with D tentatively TRBD1 or TRBD2 (5 bases each). This CDR3 has 14 residues. Per germline, CDR1 SNHLY and CDR2 FYNNEI. V was shortened by 7 bases and J by 5 bases, with 14 bases between the two germline ends.